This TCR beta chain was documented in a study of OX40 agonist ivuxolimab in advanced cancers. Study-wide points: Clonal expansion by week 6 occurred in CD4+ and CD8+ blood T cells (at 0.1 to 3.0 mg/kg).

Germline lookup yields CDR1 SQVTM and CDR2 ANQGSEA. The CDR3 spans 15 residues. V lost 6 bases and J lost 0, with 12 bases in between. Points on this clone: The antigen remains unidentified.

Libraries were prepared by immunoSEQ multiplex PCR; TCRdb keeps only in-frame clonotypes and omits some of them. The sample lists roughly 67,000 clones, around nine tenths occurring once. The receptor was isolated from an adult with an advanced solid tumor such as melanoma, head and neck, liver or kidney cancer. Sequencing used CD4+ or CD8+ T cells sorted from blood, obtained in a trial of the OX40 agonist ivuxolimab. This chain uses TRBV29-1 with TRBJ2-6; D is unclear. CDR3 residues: CSVGVESSGANVLTF. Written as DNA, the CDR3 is TGCAGCGTGGGTGTGGAAAGCTCTGGGGCCAACGTCCTGACTTTC.